This TCR beta chain was sequenced during a study of T cells in Graves' hyperthyroidism and ophthalmopathy. Study overall: Peripheral blood was acquired at first diagnosis, ahead of any therapy whatsoever.

This clonotype came up a few times. The target antigen is unknown. From RNA transcripts, TCR beta CDR3 regions were amplified. Primed by the HTBI set, a first-round RT-PCR was run on the TCR CDR3. Via MiXCR, TCRdb re-called the multiplex PCR reads, giving one row per CDR3 protein. The sample carries a few hundred thousand distinct CDR3 sequences, approximately 14% recorded once. Hyperthyroidism had been newly diagnosed in patients aged 18 to 65, and its duration was under 2 months. Uncontrolled infection, other autoimmune disease, pregnancy and lactation each barred patients from inclusion. J lost 3 bases, V lost 1 base, and 7 bases had no gene match. Looked up from germline, CDR1 is GTSNPN and CDR2 is SVGIG (reference sequence). CDR3 size: 17 residues. Whole-study findings and limits: Researchers found most expanded thyroid clonotypes above 0.001 in blood as well.

The receptor's source is a woman between 18 and 29 years old with Graves' hyperthyroidism. The sequencing input was blood. The genes are TRBV30 and TRBJ2-3, with 13 bases lining up with TRBD2. The CDR3 DNA is TGTGCCTGGAGTGGCCTGAGGACTAGCGGGAGTACAGATACGCAGTATTTT. It yields the protein CAWSGLRTSGSTDTQYF. The full variable domain, its missing parts supplied by reference TRBV30 and TRBJ2-3, is SQTIHQWPATLVQPVGSPLSLECTVEGTSNPNLYWYRQAAGRGLQLLFYSVGIGQISSEVPQNLSASRPQDRQFILSSKKLLLSDSGFYLCAWSGLRTSGSTDTQYFGPGTRLTVL.